What follows are 21 T cell receptor beta chains derived from one specimen sequenced in a study of OX40 agonist ivuxolimab in advanced cancers. To prepare the library, the immunoSEQ multiplex PCR assay was applied. TCRdb obtained this table from immuneACCESS and retained in-frame rearrangements with V and J assigned. These tables miss some clones; where compared with another copy, unresolved V genes account for less than half of the shortfall, and the remainder is unexplained. This sample is represented by some 19,000 clones; 85% to 90% of them were singletons. The ten top clones hold 50% of the sample. The specimen was CD4+ or CD8+ T cells sorted from blood, collected in a trial of the OX40 agonist ivuxolimab. These receptors originate from an adult with an advanced solid tumor such as melanoma, head and neck, liver or kidney cancer.

The chain carries TRBV19 and TRBJ2-1, with D possibly TRBD2 on 6 matching bases. The CDR3 consists of 13 residues. The germline V and J ends were trimmed by 1 base and 6 bases, with 7 bases remaining between them. In germline, CDR1 is LNHDA, CDR2 SQIVND (reference sequence). The CDR3 DNA reads TGTGCCAGTAGTATAGGGACTACCAATGAGCAGTTCTTC. It yields the protein CASSIGTTNEQFF.

The chain is built from TRBV19 and TRBJ2-1; the D gene is possibly TRBD2 (6 bases). V lost 4 bases to trimming and J lost 3 bases, with 7 bases between them. CDR1 and CDR2 (germline): LNHDA, SQIVND (reference sequence). The CDR3 extends over 13 amino acids. CDR3 DNA: TGTGCCAGTAGTAAGGGACTCTACAATGAGCAGTTCTTC. This codes for CASSKGLYNEQFF.

The genes are TRBV7-3 and TRBJ2-3, with 10 bases fitting TRBD2. Germline V gene lookup returns CDR1 SGHTA and CDR2 FQGTGA. The CDR3 runs to 17 residues. V gave up 0 bases and J gave up 4 bases; unmatched junction bases: 7. The CDR3: CASSLTAGGRSPDTQYF. The CDR3 DNA sequence: TGTGCCAGCAGCTTAACAGCGGGAGGGAGATCCCCAGATACGCAGTATTTT.

V gene TRBV19 combines with J gene TRBJ1-2; D gene ambiguous. V lost 1 base and J lost 4, with 13 bases in between. The CDR3 has 15 residues. The germline CDR1 and CDR2 sequences are LNHDA and SQIVND (reference sequence). The chain's CDR3 is CASSIGPLLGYGYTF. CDR3 nucleotides: TGTGCCAGTAGTATAGGACCGCTGCTTGGCTATGGCTACACCTTC.

This clone appeared a single time. The chain employs TRBV19 and TRBJ1-2; D ambiguous. Germline V gene lookup returns CDR1 LNHDA and CDR2 SQIVND (reference sequence). The V gene lost 3 bases and the J gene lost 7 bases, with 9 bases spanning the gap. The CDR3 sequence is 12 residues long. This CDR3 reads CASSISPAGYTF. In nucleotides, the CDR3 is TGTGCCAGTAGTATCTCCCCAGCTGGCTACACCTTC.

The chain links TRBV9 to TRBJ1-4; possibly TRBD1 for D (6 bases). Germline V gene sequence: CDR1 SGDLS, CDR2 YYNGEE. The V gene lost 1 base and the J gene lost 2 bases, with 9 bases spanning the gap. This CDR3 region has 15 residues. The CDR3 bases are TGTGCCAGCAGCGTACGCGGGGGCACTAATGAAAAACTGTTTTTT. Its translation: CASSVRGGTNEKLFF.

This chain links TRBV5-6 with TRBJ1-4, with D unresolved. The germline gives CDR1 SGHDT, CDR2 YYEEEE. This CDR3 spans 13 amino acids. V lost 6 bases and J lost 3, with 9 bases in between. CDR3 sequence reads: CASKQAANEKLFF. The CDR3, as DNA: TGTGCCAGCAAACAAGCGGCTAATGAAAAACTGTTTTTT.

This chain connects TRBV11-2 to TRBJ2-5; TRBD2 agrees at 14 bases. The CDR3 loop spans 16 amino acids. The germline CDR1 and CDR2 sequences are SGHAT and FQNNGV. V lost 7 bases and J lost 3; bases outside the gene matches: 7. In nucleotides, the CDR3 is TGTGCCAGCAACTTTGGGGGACTAGCGGGAGAAGAGACCCAGTACTTC. Protein product: CASNFGGLAGEETQYF.

This clone is labeled as medium-sized (0.01 to 0.1%). The V gene is TRBV9, the J gene TRBJ2-1; 12 bases are shared with TRBD2. This CDR3 comprises 16 residues. Trimming took 4 bases from V and 6 from J; bases not matched to a gene: 8. Germline V lookup: CDR1 SGDLS, CDR2 YYNGEE. CDR3 in DNA: TGTGCCAGCAGCTCGAGGACTAGCGGGATTCGCAATGAGCAGTTCTTC. This sequence encodes CASSSRTSGIRNEQFF.

The rearrangement joins TRBV5-1 to TRBJ2-7, with D perhaps being TRBD1 or TRBD2 (6 bases each). Germline lookup yields CDR1 SGHRS and CDR2 YFSETQ. This CDR3 has 13 amino acids. V was trimmed by 3 bases and J by 4 bases, leaving 11 bases between them. The CDR3 loop is CASSWGAQYEQYF. Here the CDR3 DNA reads TGCGCCAGCAGCTGGGGGGCCCAATACGAGCAGTACTTC.

In this sample, this clone turned up once. This chain joins TRBV4-3 and TRBJ1-1; 7 bases map to TRBD1. The germline CDR1 and CDR2 sequences are LGHNA and YSLEER. Losses at the gene ends were 0 bases for V and 5 bases for J; bases not matched to a gene: 6. The CDR3 runs 15 residues. Written as DNA, the CDR3 is TGCGCCAGCAGCCAAGACCGACAGGGAGGGACTGAAGCTTTCTTT. Its protein is CASSQDRQGGTEAFF.

CDR3 sequence (DNA): TGCAGTGCTAGTTACAACAATGAGCAGTTCTTC. This gives the protein CSASYNNEQFF. V gene TRBV20-1 combines with J gene TRBJ2-1; D is undetermined. Trimming left V 3 bases short and J 5 bases short, with 5 bases between. CDR1 and CDR2 (germline): DFQATT, SNEGSKA (reference sequence). This CDR3 spans 11 amino acids.

The chain combines TRBV29-1 with TRBJ2-1; no firm D call. Looked up from germline, CDR1 is SQVTM and CDR2 is ANQGSEA. The CDR3 is 11 residues long. The V and J ends lost 3 bases and 4 bases respectively, with 4 bases between them. This chain's CDR3 is CSVEEYNEQFF. The DNA of the CDR3 is TGCAGCGTTGAGGAATACAATGAGCAGTTCTTC.

The chain links TRBV19 to TRBJ1-2; D not resolved. CDR3 size: 11 residues. Germline V lookup: CDR1 LNHDA, CDR2 SQIVND (reference sequence). Trimming left V 3 bases short and J 8 bases short, with 7 bases between. The CDR3 sequence is CASSMISGYTF. The CDR3 DNA is TGTGCCAGTAGTATGATTTCCGGCTACACCTTC.

This chain joins TRBV28 and TRBJ1-5; D gene ambiguous. The CDR3 is made up of 15 amino acids. The V gene lost 3 bases and the J gene lost 0 bases, with 9 bases spanning the gap. Germline assignment: CDR1 MDHEN and CDR2 SYDVKM. The CDR3 reads CASSFVRASNQPQHF. The CDR3 bases are TGTGCCAGCAGTTTTGTTAGGGCTAGCAATCAGCCCCAGCATTTT.

This sequence joins TRBV27 and TRBJ2-5; TRBD2 aligns across 10 bases. V lost 6 bases, J lost 8 bases, and 6 bases stayed unmatched. CDR3 length: 13 amino acids. Looked up from germline, CDR1 is MNHEY and CDR2 is SMNVEV (reference sequence). For the CDR3, the DNA is TGTGCCAGCAGCTTAGCGGGAGGAGCTACCCAGTACTTC. Its translation is CASSLAGGATQYF.

The chain carries TRBV7-2 and TRBJ1-2; 7 bases are a match to TRBD1. The J segment lost 8 bases and the V segment lost 1 base, leaving 13 bases of the junction unmatched. From germline, CDR1 is SGHTA and CDR2 FQGNSA. The CDR3 spans 16 residues. As DNA, the CDR3 is TGTGCCAGCAGCTTAGGACCCGCGGGACAGTCTATCGGCTACACCTTC. This codes for CASSLGPAGQSIGYTF.

Only one count was recorded for this clone. V is TRBV5-1 and J is TRBJ2-1; perhaps D is TRBD1 or TRBD2 (6 bases each). Trimming removed 4 bases at V and 3 bases at J, with 17 bases between. Germline V gene data show CDR1 as SGHRS and CDR2 as YFSETQ. This CDR3 has 16 residues. The CDR3 region has the DNA TGCGCCAGCAGCCTAGCGTTTGGAGGGGGCTACAATGAGCAGTTCTTC. Protein product: CASSLAFGGGYNEQFF.

The chain joins TRBV7-9 to TRBJ2-2; D is unclear. CDR1 SEHNR and CDR2 FQNEAQ come from the germline V gene (reference sequence). The V end lost 2 bases, the J end lost 6 bases, and 16 bases lay between the germline ends. The CDR3 is made up of 16 amino acids. The CDR3 reads CASSLWKEKGAGELFF. CDR3 in DNA: TGTGCCAGCAGCTTATGGAAAGAAAAGGGCGCCGGGGAGCTGTTTTTT.

The chain couples TRBV10-3 to TRBJ2-3; 7 nucleotides line up with TRBD1. Germline V CDR1 and CDR2: ENHRY, SYGVKD. The CDR3 is 15 amino acids. V lost 2 bases, J lost 3 bases, and 5 bases stayed unmatched. For the CDR3, the DNA is TGTGCCATCAGTGAGGAAGACAGGGCGACAGATACGCAGTATTTT. Protein product: CAISEEDRATDTQYF.

This chain uses TRBV7-2 with TRBJ2-7; D gene ambiguous. Trimming cost V 1 base and J 0 bases, with 4 bases left between them. CDR1 is SGHTA and CDR2 is FQGNSA in the germline V gene. This CDR3 is built from 13 residues. CDR3 protein: CASSLGPSYEQYF. The CDR3 bases are TGTGCCAGCAGCTTAGGGCCCTCCTACGAGCAGTACTTC. Full variable domain (outside the CDR3, taken from reference TRBV7-2 and TRBJ2-7): GAGVSQSPSNKVTEKGKDVELRCDPISGHTALYWYRQSLGQGLEFLIYFQGNSAPDKSGLPSDRFSAERTGGSVSTLTIQRTQQEDSAVYLCASSLGPSYEQYFGPGTRLTVT.